A single sample is the source of the 15 T cell receptor beta chains below, sequenced in a study. Using its own MiXCR run on the RT-PCR reads, TCRdb lists one record per CDR3 protein. The data show about 700,000 distinct CDR3 sequences, 14% seen once. The specimen sequenced was memory CD4+ T cells from blood. The receptors were gathered from a female donor in good health, serving as a healthy control.

The chain employs TRBV4-2 and TRBJ2-6, with 10 nucleotides matching TRBD1. This CDR3 has 18 residues. Per the germline V gene, CDR1 is LGHNA and CDR2 is YNFKEQ. V shed 1 base and J 4 bases; nucleotides not matched to a gene: 7. Written as DNA, the CDR3 is TGTGCCAGCAGCCAAGTTCGGGACAGGGGATCAGGGGCCAACGTCCTGACTTTC. The encoded protein is CASSQVRDRGSGANVLTF.

This chain uses TRBV29-1 with TRBJ2-5; D is possibly TRBD2 (5 bases). The CDR3 consists of 13 residues. The germline CDR1 and CDR2 sequences are SQVTM and ANQGSEA. The germline V and J ends were trimmed by 4 bases and 5 bases, with 14 bases remaining between them. The CDR3 sequence: CSVGRGAAETQYF. CDR3 nucleotide sequence: TGCAGCGTTGGTCGGGGAGCAGCCGAGACCCAGTACTTC.

This clonotype was seen many times. The chain carries TRBV27 and TRBJ2-7; TRBD2 matches at 9 bases. Germline lookup yields CDR1 MNHEY and CDR2 SMNVEV (reference sequence). V lost 5 bases, J lost 2 bases, and 4 bases stayed unmatched. This CDR3 is 14 amino acids long. This CDR3 is CASSIKRGAYEQYF. The CDR3 region has the DNA TGTGCCAGCAGTATCAAGCGGGGGGCCTACGAGCAGTACTTC.

This clonotype came up many times. This chain joins TRBV12-3 or TRBV12-4 and TRBJ2-7, with D possibly being TRBD2 (5 bases). Trimming removed 3 bases at V and 0 bases at J, with 12 bases between. The CDR3 is made up of 15 amino acids. This chain's CDR3 is CASSFFVGSSYEQYF. CDR3 in DNA: TGTGCCAGCAGTTTTTTCGTAGGGAGCTCCTACGAGCAGTACTTC.

This clonotype showed up many times. This rearrangement joins TRBV24-1 to TRBJ2-1, with TRBD2 matching over 15 bases. From germline, CDR1 is KGHDR and CDR2 SFDVKD. The CDR3 extends over 16 amino acids. The V gene end was trimmed by 3 bases and the J gene end by 10 bases; junction bases not matched to a gene: 6. The CDR3 DNA is TGTGCCACCAGTGATCCCGGGACTAGCGGGAGGATCGAGCAGTTCTTC. Protein: CATSDPGTSGRIEQFF.

This chain uses TRBV11-2 with TRBJ1-4; possibly TRBD1 for D (6 bases). This CDR3 contains 14 residues. V shed 5 bases and J shed 3 bases, with 10 bases lying between them. The germline gives CDR1 SGHAT, CDR2 FQNNGV. CDR3: CASSTGYSNEKLFF. CDR3 sequence (DNA): TGTGCCAGCAGCACAGGGTACTCTAATGAAAAACTGTTTTTT.

This clonotype was picked up many times. This chain connects TRBV6-2 or TRBV6-3 to TRBJ2-2; D is unclear. The CDR3 is made up of 13 amino acids. The germline V gene has CDR1 MNHEY and CDR2 SVGEGT. V lost 1 base to trimming and J lost 1 base, with 1 base between them. For the CDR3, the DNA is TGTGCCAGCAGTTACTTGAACACCGGGGAGCTGTTTTTT. As protein: CASSYLNTGELFF.

This clonotype was observed a few times. DNA for the CDR3: TGTGCCAGCAGCGTGACAGGGGGCTTACATGGCTACACCTTC. Translating gives CASSVTGGLHGYTF. The chain uses TRBV7-3 and TRBJ1-2; TRBD1 aligns across 10 bases. The CDR3 runs to 14 residues. The V and J ends lost 5 bases and 6 bases, in that order; junction bases with no gene match: 6. Germline CDR1 reads SGHTA; CDR2 reads FQGTGA.

This clonotype was seen a few times. The rearrangement joins TRBV7-2 to TRBJ1-1; D remains unclear. The V gene lost 1 base and the J gene lost 0 bases, with 6 bases spanning the gap. CDR1 is SGHTA and CDR2 is FQGNSA in the germline V gene. The CDR3 extends over 14 amino acids. CDR3 coding DNA: TGTGCCAGCAGCTTAGGGATGGTGAACACTGAAGCTTTCTTT. This encodes CASSLGMVNTEAFF.

The CDR3 sequence is CSARGWELFF. The CDR3, as DNA: TGCAGTGCTAGAGGGTGGGAGCTGTTTTTT. The rearrangement uses TRBV20-1 and TRBJ2-2; no reliable D call. This CDR3 contains 10 residues. The V and J ends lost 1 base and 9 bases respectively, with 3 bases between them. From germline, CDR1 is DFQATT and CDR2 SNEGSKA (reference sequence).

This chain joins TRBV5-6 and TRBJ2-7; D is undetermined. Germline lookup yields CDR1 SGHDT and CDR2 YYEEEE. This CDR3 spans 16 amino acids. V was pared by 4 bases and J by 7 bases, with 24 bases between. DNA of the CDR3: TGTGCCAGCAGCACCGTTAAAAGACATGATTCACCTGAGCAGTACTTC. It translates to CASSTVKRHDSPEQYF. The entire variable domain, with the rest obtained from reference TRBV5-6 and TRBJ2-7, is as follows: DAGVTQSPTHLIKTRGQQVTLRCSPKSGHDTVSWYQQALGQGPQFIFQYYEEEERQRGNFPDRFSGHQFPNYSSELNVNALLLGDSALYLCASSTVKRHDSPEQYFGPGTRLTVT.

This clonotype was observed a few times. The chain links TRBV10-1 to TRBJ2-7; the match to TRBD2 covers 16 bases. This CDR3 has 17 residues. The V and J ends lost 7 bases and 1 base, in that order; junction bases with no gene match: 7. Germline-derived CDR1 and CDR2 are WNHNN and SYGVQD (reference sequence). CDR3 amino acids: CASNSGTSGRGSYEQYF. CDR3 in DNA: TGCGCCAGCAATTCCGGGACTAGCGGGAGGGGATCCTACGAGCAGTACTTC.

This rearrangement joins TRBV20-1 to TRBJ1-2; TRBD1 aligns across 7 bases. The germline V gene encodes CDR1 DFQATT and CDR2 SNEGSKA (reference sequence). The V segment lost 0 bases and the J segment 5 bases; nucleotides outside the gene matches: 12. The CDR3 spans 16 residues. The CDR3 DNA sequence: TGCAGTGCTAGAGAACCTGGGTTAGGGACAGTTTATGGCTACACCTTC. Its protein product is CSAREPGLGTVYGYTF.

The V gene is TRBV5-5, the J gene TRBJ1-2; D gene uncertain. Germline V lookup: CDR1 SGHKS, CDR2 YYEKEE (reference sequence). V was cut by 2 bases and J by 8 bases, with 13 bases left in between. This CDR3 has 13 amino acids. The CDR3 DNA reads TGTGCCAGCAGCTTCGGTCAGATTGGGGGCTACACCTTC. As protein: CASSFGQIGGYTF.

Ten or more counts support this clonotype. The chain has TRBV30 and TRBJ1-5; a possible D gene is TRBD1 (5 bases). V lost 2 bases and J lost 3, with 11 bases in between. The CDR3 is made up of 14 amino acids. Per the germline V gene, CDR1 is GTSNPN and CDR2 is SVGIG (reference sequence). The CDR3 region is CAWSIRQFNQPQHF. The CDR3 DNA follows: TGTGCCTGGAGTATTAGACAGTTCAATCAGCCCCAGCATTTT.